The TCR beta chain under discussion was sequenced for a study of cytomegalovirus exposure and HLA in healthy donors. Primers included in the PCR were 60 Vbeta and 13 Jbeta primers. TCRdb keeps only in-frame clones here, not all; method: immunoSEQ multiplex PCR. The table includes approximately 89,000 clones, 81% detected once. Notes on the study in general: Associated with cytomegalovirus, according to the listing, were 170 or so TCR beta chains.

Concerning this clone itself: What it binds is not known.

The CDR3 covers 15 residues. The ends lost 7 bases at V and 6 bases at J; junction bases unmatched: 11. CDR1 and CDR2 (germline): MRHNA, SNTAGT. The sequencing input was PBMCs. The gene calls are TRBV6-4 and TRBJ2-1; 8 positions agree with TRBD2. The TCR sequence derives from a human donor in good health. CDR3 loop: CASTPDGGAGNEQFF. The CDR3 bases are TGTGCCAGCACCCCGGACGGGGGGGCGGGCAATGAGCAGTTCTTC.